This TCR beta chain was identified in a study of shared clonotypes between healthy human individuals. Details on this clone: Its target is unknown.

Deep was the level used in running the assay. TCRdb keeps only in-frame clones here, not all; method: immunoSEQ multiplex PCR. The sample holds over a million clones; 65% to 80% are singletons and the top ten take roughly 1.4%. Study-level findings and limits: A few donors had around 5% of their naive CD4 clonotypes in common. Blood alone was sampled, and tissue repertoires likely differ.

Sequencing was performed on memory CD4+ T cells sorted from blood. The subset is: CD45RA-negative fraction. This clonotype was sampled from a man aged 18 to 29 in good health.

This CDR3 reads CASSLSSGEYNEQFF. The CDR3 nucleotides are TGTGCCAGCAGCTTGTCTAGCGGGGAATACAATGAGCAGTTCTTC. V usage is TRBV11-2 and J usage is TRBJ2-1; 9 bases fit TRBD2. CDR3 length equals 15 residues. Trimming cost V 3 bases and J 4 bases; bases outside gene matches: 4. Germline values: CDR1 SGHAT, CDR2 FQNNGV.